This section outlines one T cell receptor (beta chain) sequence together with its context. The antigen is undetermined. The data originate from a study of early T cells in non-severe SARS-CoV-2 infection. Overall study results and limits: Anti-spike CD8 responses were favored by VDJdb matching, which missed private and CD4 specificities.

CDR1 SNHLY and CDR2 FYNNEI come from the germline V gene. This CDR3 contains 15 residues. The trim removed 3 bases at V and 7 bases at J, leaving 3 bases unmatched. From the 5' RACE reads, TCRdb called clonotypes with MiXCR, one entry per CDR3 protein. The sample carries about 56,000 distinct CDR3 sequences, around 16% recorded once. The clonotype originates from an adult who was a healthcare worker with PCR-confirmed SARS-CoV-2 infection or an uninfected control (not recorded which). Here the sequenced sample was whole blood, taken at baseline. This rearrangement joins TRBV2 to TRBJ2-1, with 13 positions matching TRBD2. CDR3 loop: CASSERGLAGNEQFF. The CDR3 DNA reads as TGTGCCAGCAGTGAGAGGGGACTAGCGGGAAATGAGCAGTTCTTC.